Sequencing of this TCR beta chain was carried out in a study of T cell repertoires and leukemia-associated antigens. Study in general: Effective reads per sample ranged from about 3 to 5.0 million. Findings and caveats of the study: Specificity and function of the expanded clones need further investigation. No significant group difference appeared in Vbeta, Jbeta or VDJ counts.

CD3+ T cells were rested overnight without fetal bovine serum. Turning to this clonotype: The antigen is unknown.

TCRdb reprocessed the 5' RACE reads via MiXCR and lists one record per CDR3 protein. The sample yields about 10,000 distinct CDR3 sequences, 35% to 45% seen once. Trimming removed 5 bases from V and 4 bases from J, with 9 bases in between. Germline-derived CDR1 and CDR2 are SGHVS and FNYEAQ. The length of the CDR3 is 13 residues. The V and J genes are TRBV7-6 and TRBJ2-1; no definite D call. The TCR was taken from a female donor in good health. Sequencing was performed on CD3+ T cells sorted from blood and cultured. The CDR3 reads CASSLERYNEQFF. The CDR3 region has the DNA TGTGCCAGCAGCCTCGAACGGTACAATGAGCAGTTCTTC.